A selection of T cell receptor beta chains follows, all from one sample in a study of blood T cells in healthy people across ages. TCRdb called the 5' RACE reads again in MiXCR, with one record for every CDR3 protein. The table lists about 970,000 distinct CDR3 sequences, just over 50% of them singletons, with about a fifth in the top ten. Sequencing was carried out using blood. The receptors derive from a woman aged 60-75 years in good health. The CDR3 runs from the conserved cysteine through the conserved F or W. D genes are given only for firm matches. Expanded clones get a size class; other rows say once, few or many, or leave the size out.

TRBV19,-,-,TRBJ2-1,CASTTGTRQNEQFF,TGTGCCAGTACCACCGGGACCAGGCAGAATGAGCAGTTCTTC
TRBV20-1,few,-,TRBJ1-1,CSARLRGGLNTEAFF,TGCAGTGCTAGACTAAGGGGGGGGCTGAACACTGAAGCTTTCTTT
TRBV3-1,-,-,TRBJ1-2,CASRQNSNYGYTF,TGTGCCAGCAGACAAAACAGTAACTATGGCTACACCTTC
TRBV3-1,-,-,TRBJ2-5,CASRRSSETQSF,TGTGCCAGCAGACGGAGTTCAGAGACCCAGTCCTTC
TRBV29-1,few,-,TRBJ2-5,CSVRVAGRGVKTQYF,TGCAGCGTCCGCGTTGCTGGGCGCGGAGTGAAGACCCAGTACTTC
TRBV28,-,TRBD1,TRBJ1-1,CASSLTLQGGNTEAFF,TGTGCCAGCAGTTTGACCCTACAGGGGGGTAACACTGAAGCTTTCTTT
TRBV4-1,once,-,TRBJ1-2,CASSQGSGLSNYGYTF,TGCGCCAGCAGCCAAGGGTCCGGGTTATCTAACTATGGCTACACCTTC
TRBV4-2,-,-,TRBJ1-2,CASSQDSDGAYGYTF,TGTGCCAGCAGCCAAGATTCGGACGGGGCCTATGGCTACACCTTC
TRBV5-1,-,TRBD1,TRBJ2-3,CASSERTGDADTQYF,TGCGCCAGCAGCGAACGGACAGGGGATGCAGATACGCAGTATTTT
TRBV7-2,-,-,TRBJ2-3,CASSPLALGADTQYF,TGTGCCAGCAGTCCTCTAGCGCTCGGAGCAGATACGCAGTATTTT
TRBV29-1,-,-,TRBJ2-5,CSATRQNQETQYF,TGCAGTGCTACCCGGCAGAACCAAGAGACCCAGTACTTC
TRBV29-1,many,TRBD2,TRBJ2-1,CSVQRGAVSDEQFF,TGCAGCGTGCAGCGGGGAGCAGTCTCTGATGAGCAGTTCTTC
TRBV12-3/TRBV12-4,-,-,TRBJ2-3,CASSPAGSRRDTQYF,TGTGCCAGCAGCCCGGCGGGATCCCGGAGGGATACGCAGTATTTT
TRBV18,-,-,TRBJ2-5,CASSPPGYETQYF,TGTGCCAGCTCACCTCCAGGGTACGAGACCCAGTACTTC
TRBV6-1,once,-,TRBJ2-3,CASGSAWSTDTQYF,TGTGCCAGCGGGTCCGCCTGGTCCACAGATACGCAGTATTTT
TRBV12-3/TRBV12-4,-,-,TRBJ2-6,CASSPLARSGANVLTF,TGTGCCAGCAGTCCATTAGCGCGGTCTGGGGCCAACGTCCTGACTTTC
TRBV3-1,-,-,TRBJ1-2,CASSQLGNSDGYTF,TGTGCCAGCAGCCAATTAGGGAATTCAGATGGCTACACCTTC
TRBV7-9,-,TRBD2,TRBJ2-5,CASSLSLAGNNEQYF,TGTGCCAGCAGCTTAAGCCTAGCGGGAAACAATGAGCAGTACTTC
TRBV28,few,TRBD2,TRBJ2-3,CASSLGIAGGPLYGDTQYF,TGTGCCAGCAGTTTGGGCATAGCGGGAGGGCCTCTATATGGAGATACGCAGTATTTT
TRBV4-2,few,-,TRBJ2-3,CASSQDARDTQYF,TGTGCCAGCAGCCAAGACGCGAGAGATACGCAGTATTTT